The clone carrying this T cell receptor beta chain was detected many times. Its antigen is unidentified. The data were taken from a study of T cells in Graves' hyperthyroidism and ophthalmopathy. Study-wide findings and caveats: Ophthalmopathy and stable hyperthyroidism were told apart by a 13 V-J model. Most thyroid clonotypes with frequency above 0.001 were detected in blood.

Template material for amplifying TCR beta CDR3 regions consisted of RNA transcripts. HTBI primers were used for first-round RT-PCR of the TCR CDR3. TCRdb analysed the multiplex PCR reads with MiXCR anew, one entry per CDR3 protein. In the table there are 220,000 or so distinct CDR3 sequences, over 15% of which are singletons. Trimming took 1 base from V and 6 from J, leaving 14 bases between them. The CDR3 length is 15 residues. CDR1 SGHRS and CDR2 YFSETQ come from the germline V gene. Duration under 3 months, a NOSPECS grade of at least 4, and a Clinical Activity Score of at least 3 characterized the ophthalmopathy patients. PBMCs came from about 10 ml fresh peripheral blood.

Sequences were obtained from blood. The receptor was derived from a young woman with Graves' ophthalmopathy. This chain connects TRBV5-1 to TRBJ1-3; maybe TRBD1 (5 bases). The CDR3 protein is CASSLRDSHQNTIYF. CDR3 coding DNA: TGCGCCAGCAGCTTGCGTGACAGTCACCAAAACACCATATATTTT.